This T cell receptor (beta chain) is drawn from a study of cytomegalovirus exposure and HLA in healthy donors. Use of 60 Vbeta and 13 Jbeta primers characterized the PCR. The protocol was immunoSEQ multiplex PCR, while the TCRdb copy is restricted to in-frame clones and leaves out a portion. The table records tens of thousands of clones, approximately 79% of them present only once. In its sample, this clone was seen once. Though nominally healthy at sampling, donors likely had unrecorded immune exposures. Germline CDR1 reads GTSNPN; CDR2 reads SVGIG (reference sequence). V was shortened by 7 bases and J by 2 bases, with 15 bases between the two germline ends. CDR3 size: 15 residues.

The chain uses TRBV30 and TRBJ1-6; the D gene is possibly TRBD1 (6 bases). The origin of this receptor is a woman younger than 45 in good health and CMV-seronegative. Sequencing used PBMCs. CDR3 sequence: CASRGGVAYNSPLHF. The CDR3 DNA sequence: TGTGCCTCTAGGGGGGGTGTCGCCTATAATTCACCCCTCCACTTT.